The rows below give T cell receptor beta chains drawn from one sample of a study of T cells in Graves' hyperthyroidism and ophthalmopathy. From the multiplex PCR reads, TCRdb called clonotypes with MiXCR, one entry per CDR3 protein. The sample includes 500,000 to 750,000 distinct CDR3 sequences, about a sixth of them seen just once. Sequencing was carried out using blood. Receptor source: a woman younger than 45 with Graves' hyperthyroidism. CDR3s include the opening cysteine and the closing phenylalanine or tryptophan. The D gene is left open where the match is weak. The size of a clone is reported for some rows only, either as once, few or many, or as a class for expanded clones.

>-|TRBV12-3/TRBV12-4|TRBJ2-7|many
TGTGCCAGCAGTCCTAAGGTACAGGGCTACGAGCAGTACTTC
CASSPKVQGYEQYF
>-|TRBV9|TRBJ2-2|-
TGTGCCAGCAGCCCTTTACAGCCGGTGCTGTTTTTT
CASSPLQPVLFF
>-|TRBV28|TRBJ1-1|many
TGTGCCAGCAGCCGTCCTCGGAGGGACACTGAAGCTTTCTTT
CASSRPRRDTEAFF
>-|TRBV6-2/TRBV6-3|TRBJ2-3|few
TGTGCCAGCCAAAGGACAGATACGCAGTATTTT
CASQRTDTQYF
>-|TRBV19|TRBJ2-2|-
TGTGCCAGTAGTATAGTTCCCCGGGAGCTGTTTTTT
CASSIVPRELFF
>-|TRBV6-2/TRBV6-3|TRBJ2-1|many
TGTGCCAGCAGTTACTCGACCTGGAATGAGCAGTTCTTC
CASSYSTWNEQFF
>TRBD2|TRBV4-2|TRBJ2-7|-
TGTGCCAGCAGCCAAGAGTCGGCGGGAGGGGTATACGAGCAGTACTTC
CASSQESAGGVYEQYF
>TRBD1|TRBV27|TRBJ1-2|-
TGTGCCAGCAGTTCCCCGGGACAGGGGGGAAGGCATGGCTACACCTTC
CASSSPGQGGRHGYTF
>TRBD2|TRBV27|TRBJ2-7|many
TGTGCCAGCAGTTCACCCGGACTAGCCACGTTGAAGCAGTACTTC
CASSSPGLATLKQYF
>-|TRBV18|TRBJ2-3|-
TGTGCCAGCTCACTAAACTCCCCGCTAGCTTCTACCACAGATACGCAGTATTTT
CASSLNSPLASTTDTQYF
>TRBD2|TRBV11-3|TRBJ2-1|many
TGTGCCAGCAGCTTAGGTAGCGGGAGATACAATGAGCAGTTCTTC
CASSLGSGRYNEQFF
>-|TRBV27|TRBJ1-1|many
TGTGCCAGCAGTTTAGATAGGGGTAGTAGCACTGAAGCTTTCTTT
CASSLDRGSSTEAFF
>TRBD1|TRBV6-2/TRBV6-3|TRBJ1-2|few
TGTGCCAGCAGTCGCGGGACAGGGGGCGTCAGTGGTGGCTACACCTTC
CASSRGTGGVSGGYTF
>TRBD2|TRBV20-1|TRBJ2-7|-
TGCAGTGCCCCAAGGCGGGGGGGAGCCTACGAGCAGTACTTC
CSAPRRGGAYEQYF
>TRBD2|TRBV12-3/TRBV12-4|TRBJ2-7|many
TGTGCCAGCAGCCGATTCGGGACTAGTCCCTTGCTCGAGCAGTACTTC
CASSRFGTSPLLEQYF
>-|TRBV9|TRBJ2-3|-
TGTGCCAGCAGCGTAGAGGTAGATACGCAGTATTTT
CASSVEVDTQYF
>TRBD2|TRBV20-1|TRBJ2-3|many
TGCAGTGCTGCCTCCGGGACTAGCGGGAGATGGCCAGATACGCAGTATTTT
CSAASGTSGRWPDTQYF
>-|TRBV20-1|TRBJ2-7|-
TGCAGTGCTCTTCAGCGGAGGAGCTCCTACGAGCAGTACTTC
CSALQRRSSYEQYF
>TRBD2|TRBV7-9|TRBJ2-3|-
TGTGCCAGCAGCTTGGCTAGCGGGAGGGGAGATACGCAGTATTTT
CASSLASGRGDTQYF
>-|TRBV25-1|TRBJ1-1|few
TGTGCCACCTCAAGGGGCACTGAAGCTTTCTTT
CATSRGTEAFF
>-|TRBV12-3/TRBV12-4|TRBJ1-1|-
TGTGCCAGCAGTTTAGCGGGTGGACCCATGAACACTGAAGCTTTCTTT
CASSLAGGPMNTEAFF
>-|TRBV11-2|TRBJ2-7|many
TGTGCCAGCAGCGCCGGGCCAATCTACGAGCAGTACTTC
CASSAGPIYEQYF
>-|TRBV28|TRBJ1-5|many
TGTGCCAGCAGTATCTCGGACAGCAATCAGCCCCAGCATTTT
CASSISDSNQPQHF
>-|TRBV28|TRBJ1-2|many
TGTGCCAGCAGGGGCGGGCCGGCCCCGAGAGGCTACACCTTC
CASRGGPAPRGYTF